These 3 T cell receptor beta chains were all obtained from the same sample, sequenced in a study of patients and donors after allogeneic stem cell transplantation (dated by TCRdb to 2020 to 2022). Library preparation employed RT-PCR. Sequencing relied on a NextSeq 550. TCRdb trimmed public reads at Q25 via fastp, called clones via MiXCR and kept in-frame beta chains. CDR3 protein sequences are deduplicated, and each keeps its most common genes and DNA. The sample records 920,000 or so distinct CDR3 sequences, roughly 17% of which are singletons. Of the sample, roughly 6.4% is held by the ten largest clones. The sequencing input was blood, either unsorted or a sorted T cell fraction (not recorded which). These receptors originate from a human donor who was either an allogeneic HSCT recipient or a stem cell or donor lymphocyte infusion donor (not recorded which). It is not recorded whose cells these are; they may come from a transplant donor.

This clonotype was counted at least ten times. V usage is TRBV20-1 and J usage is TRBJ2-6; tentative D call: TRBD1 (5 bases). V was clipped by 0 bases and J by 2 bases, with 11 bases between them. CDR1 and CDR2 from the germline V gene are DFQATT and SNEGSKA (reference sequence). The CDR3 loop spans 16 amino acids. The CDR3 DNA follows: TGCAGTGCTAGAGATCCGAAGGGGACTGGGGCCAACGTCCTGACTTTC. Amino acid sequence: CSARDPKGTGANVLTF.

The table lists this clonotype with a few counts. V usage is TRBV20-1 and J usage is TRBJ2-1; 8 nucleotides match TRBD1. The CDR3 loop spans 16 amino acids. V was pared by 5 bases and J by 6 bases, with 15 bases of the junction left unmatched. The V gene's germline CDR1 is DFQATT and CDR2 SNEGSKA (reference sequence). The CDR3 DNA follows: TGCAGTGCTTCCGGGCAAGGGACAGGTCCTTTCAATGAGCAGTTCTTC. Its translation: CSASGQGTGPFNEQFF.

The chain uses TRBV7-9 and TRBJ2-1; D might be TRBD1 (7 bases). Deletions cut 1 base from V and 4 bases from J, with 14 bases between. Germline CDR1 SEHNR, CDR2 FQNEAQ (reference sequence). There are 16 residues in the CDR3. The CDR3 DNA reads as TGTGCCAGCAGCTTAGATACAGGGGAGGTATACAATGAGCAGTTCTTC. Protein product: CASSLDTGEVYNEQFF.